Sequencing of this T cell receptor (beta chain) was carried out in a study of metastatic and nonmetastatic thyroid tumors. Study background: Across peripheral blood and tumor or nodule tissue samples taken from malignant and benign thyroid patients, the repertoires were compared with one another.

Comment on this clone: Its specificity is not known.

No patient received treatment before thyroid surgery. Authors' data handling: Clinicopathological groups of papillary thyroid cancer showed CDR3 differences that were used to build a distant-metastasis classifier. MiXCR reprocessed the PCR reads for TCRdb. The V and J calls here are based on TCRdb, not the publication. The sample lists about 50,000 clones; 20% to 25% were seen once. The junction had 4 bases not matched to a gene; V was cut back by 4 bases and J by 3 bases. This CDR3 has 14 amino acids. CDR1 is SGHRS, CDR2 YFSETQ, per germline. Study-wide findings and caveats: Reports indicated that malignant thyroid tumors showed significantly higher TCR beta diversity than benign nodules did, in blood and tumor.

The rearrangement uses TRBV5-1 and TRBJ2-1; 7 positions match TRBD1. The clonotype was recovered from a female donor with papillary thyroid cancer or a benign thyroid nodule (not recorded which). Some clones in this sample may be carry-over from other donors' samples. Sequencing used blood. The CDR3 region is CASSAGGFYNEQFF. The CDR3 DNA sequence: TGCGCCAGCAGCGCAGGGGGATTCTACAATGAGCAGTTCTTC.